These 4 T cell receptor beta chains were all obtained from the same sample, sequenced in a study of blood T cell repertoires in COVID-19. Repertoires were generated with immunoSEQ multiplex PCR, while TCRdb's copy carries only in-frame clones and drops some. Altogether 90,000 to 120,000 clones are present, approximately 88% being singletons, with the ten largest covering under 7.5%. The sequenced sample consisted of peripheral blood. Receptor source: a woman aged 55-70 years with acute or convalescent COVID-19.

The chain uses TRBV6-5 and TRBJ2-3; 13 bases line up with TRBD2. The V and J ends lost 6 bases and 5 bases, in that order; junction bases with no gene match: 5. Germline CDR1 reads MNHEY; CDR2 reads SVGAGI. This CDR3 has 15 residues. CDR3 DNA sequence: TGTGCCAGCAGGGGACTAGCGGGAACGGTAGATACGCAGTATTTT. This codes for CASRGLAGTVDTQYF.

The genes are TRBV27 and TRBJ1-6, with 10 bases identical to TRBD1. From germline, CDR1 is MNHEY and CDR2 SMNVEV (reference sequence). The V segment lost 4 bases and the J segment 9 bases; nucleotides outside the gene matches: 9. There are 16 residues in the CDR3. The CDR3 DNA is TGTGCCAGCAGTTCTCGGACAGGGGGAGTTGGTTCACCCCTCCACTTT. This encodes CASSSRTGGVGSPLHF.

The chain uses TRBV12-3 or TRBV12-4 and TRBJ1-1; possible D gene TRBD1, 6 bases. V was clipped by 2 bases and J by 5 bases, with 9 bases between them. This CDR3 comprises 13 residues. CDR3 coding DNA: TGTGCCAGCAGTTTACAGGGGAATACTGAAGCTTTCTTT. This sequence encodes CASSLQGNTEAFF.

The rearrangement uses TRBV14 and TRBJ2-3, with D tentatively TRBD1 (5 bases). The CDR3 runs to 14 residues. Germline V gives CDR1 SGHDN, CDR2 FVKESK. V lost 4 bases and J 4 bases, leaving 12 bases between the germline ends. In nucleotides, the CDR3 is TGTGCCAGCAGCCGGACGACAGTCCCAGATACGCAGTATTTT. It specifies CASSRTTVPDTQYF.